The present TCR beta chain was sequenced within a study of identical twins. Overall study findings and caveats: High-abundance cord blood beta clonotypes had fewer insertions; memory repertoires showed none.

This clonotype was detected only a few times. Its antigen remains unknown. The cDNA had a unique molecular identifier and a template-switch universal primer site. TCRdb analysed the 5' RACE reads with MiXCR anew, one entry per CDR3 protein. The data hold hundreds of thousands of distinct CDR3 sequences, with around a sixth observed a single time. V lost 4 bases and J 10 bases, leaving 14 bases between the germline ends. The CDR3 covers 12 residues. Germline CDR1 GTSNPN, CDR2 SVGIG (reference sequence). These data also featured in a second study, about T cells expressing NK-cell markers. Per that paper: Seven HCMV-seropositive donors and one seronegative donor made up the eight sequenced donors.

This chain uses TRBV30 with TRBJ2-1; D remains ambiguous. This TCR derives from a woman under 30 in good health. The sequencing input was PBMCs. DNA for the CDR3: TGTGCCTGGAATCTTATGAAGGGCGAGCAGTTCTTC. Its protein is CAWNLMKGEQFF.